The text below deals with one T cell receptor beta chain. Its antigen is undetermined. The data were obtained in a study of regulatory T cells in long-lasting Graves disease. Study observations and caveats: Only peripheral blood was studied, not thyroid tissue.

Time point defined: newly diagnosed GD, antithyroid drugs for less than 3 months. The authors made the TCR library using RNA they extracted from PBMCs. The CDR3 extends over 15 amino acids. Trimming shortened V by 3 bases and J by 3 bases, and 12 bases separated the two germline ends. The germline gives CDR1 SEHNR, CDR2 FQNEAQ (reference sequence). Investigators prepared the TCR beta libraries by applying iRepertoire HTBI primers and Arm-PCR of CDR3 regions. Via MiXCR, TCRdb re-called the multiplex PCR reads, giving one row per CDR3 protein. The repertoire has about 500,000 distinct CDR3 sequences, about 17% of them found once; the top ten carry about 12%. This sample was also put to use in a study of T cells in Graves' hyperthyroidism and ophthalmopathy. From that paper: Hyperthyroidism of Graves' type that showed no ophthalmopathy progression within 18 months was stable. Patients showing uncontrolled infection, other autoimmune disease, pregnancy or lactation were ineligible. First-round RT-PCR targeting the TCR CDR3 was performed with the HTBI primer set.

Sample: peripheral blood mononuclear cells (PBMCs), taken at new diagnosis, from a patient treated with antithyroid drugs. The receptor's source is a man aged 40-49 years with Graves disease. The rearrangement links TRBV7-9 to TRBJ1-5; no firm D call. In nucleotides, the CDR3 is TGTGCCAGCAGCTTGGAGACCTCAGACAATCAGCCCCAGCATTTT. Its protein is CASSLETSDNQPQHF.